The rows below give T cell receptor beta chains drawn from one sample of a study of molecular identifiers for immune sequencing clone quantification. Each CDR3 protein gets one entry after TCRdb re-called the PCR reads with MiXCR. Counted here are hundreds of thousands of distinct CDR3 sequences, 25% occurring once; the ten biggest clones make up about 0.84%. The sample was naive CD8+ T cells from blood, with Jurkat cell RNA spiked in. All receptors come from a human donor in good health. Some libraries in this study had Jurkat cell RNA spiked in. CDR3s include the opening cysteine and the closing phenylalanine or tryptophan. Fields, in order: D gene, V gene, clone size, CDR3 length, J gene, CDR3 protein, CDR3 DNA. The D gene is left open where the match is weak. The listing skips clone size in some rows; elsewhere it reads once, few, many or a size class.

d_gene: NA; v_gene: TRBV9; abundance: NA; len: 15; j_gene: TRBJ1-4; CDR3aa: CASSPEGGVYEKLFF; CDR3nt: TGTGCCAGCAGCCCCGAGGGGGGGGTTTATGAAAAACTGTTTTTT
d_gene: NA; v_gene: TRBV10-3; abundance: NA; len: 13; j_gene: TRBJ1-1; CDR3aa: CAISGGWNTEAFF; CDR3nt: TGTGCCATCAGTGGGGGGTGGAACACTGAAGCTTTCTTT
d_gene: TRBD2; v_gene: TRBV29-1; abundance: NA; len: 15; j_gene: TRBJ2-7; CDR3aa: CSVELGGVRAYEQYF; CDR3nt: TGCAGCGTTGAATTGGGGGGGGTTAGGGCCTACGAGCAGTACTTC
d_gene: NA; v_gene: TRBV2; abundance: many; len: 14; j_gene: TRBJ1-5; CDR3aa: CASSEIMVFQPQHF; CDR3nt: TGTGCCAGCAGTGAAATTATGGTGTTTCAGCCCCAGCATTTT
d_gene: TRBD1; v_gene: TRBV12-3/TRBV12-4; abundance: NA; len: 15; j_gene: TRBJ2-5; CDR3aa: CASSFLGRGPETQYF; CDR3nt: TGTGCCAGCAGTTTTCTGGGAAGGGGGCCGGAGACCCAGTACTTC
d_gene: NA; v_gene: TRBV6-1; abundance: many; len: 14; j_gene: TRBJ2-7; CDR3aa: CASSAGVESYEQYF; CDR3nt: TGTGCCAGCAGTGCGGGAGTGGAGTCCTACGAGCAGTACTTC
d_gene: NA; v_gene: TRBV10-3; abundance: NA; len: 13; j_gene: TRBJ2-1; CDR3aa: CAISEGTNNEQFF; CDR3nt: TGTGCCATCAGTGAGGGGACCAACAATGAGCAGTTCTTC
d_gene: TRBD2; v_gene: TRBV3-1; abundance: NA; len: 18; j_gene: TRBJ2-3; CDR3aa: CASSQASGRGWGTDTQYF; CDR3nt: TGTGCCAGCAGCCAGGCTAGCGGGAGGGGATGGGGTACAGATACGCAGTATTTT
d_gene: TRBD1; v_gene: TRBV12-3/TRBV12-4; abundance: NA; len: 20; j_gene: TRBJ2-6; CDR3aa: CASSSPASLGQGYGANVLTF; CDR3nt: TGTGCCAGCAGTTCCCCCGCGTCCTTGGGACAGGGGTATGGGGCCAACGTCCTGACTTTC
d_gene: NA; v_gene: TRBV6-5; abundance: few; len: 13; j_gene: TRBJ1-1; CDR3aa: CASSYEGVTEAFF; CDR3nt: TGTGCCAGCAGTTACGAAGGGGTCACTGAAGCTTTCTTT
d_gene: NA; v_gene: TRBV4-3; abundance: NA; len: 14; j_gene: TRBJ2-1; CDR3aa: CANKKRRSYNEQFF; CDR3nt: TGCGCCAACAAGAAGCGGAGATCCTACAATGAGCAGTTCTTC
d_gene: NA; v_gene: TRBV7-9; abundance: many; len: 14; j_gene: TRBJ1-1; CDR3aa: CAAGQGYMNTEAFF; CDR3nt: TGTGCCGCTGGCCAGGGCTACATGAACACTGAAGCTTTCTTT
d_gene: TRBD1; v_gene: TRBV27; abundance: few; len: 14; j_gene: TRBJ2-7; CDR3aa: CASSFLDRVSEQYF; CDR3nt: TGTGCCAGCAGTTTCTTGGACAGGGTATCCGAGCAGTACTTC
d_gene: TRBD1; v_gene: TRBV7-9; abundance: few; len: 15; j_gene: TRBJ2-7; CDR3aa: CASSHEYRGPYEQYF; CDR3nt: TGTGCCAGCAGCCATGAGTACAGGGGCCCCTACGAGCAGTACTTC
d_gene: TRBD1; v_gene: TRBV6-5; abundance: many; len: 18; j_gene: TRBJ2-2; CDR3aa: CASSYDFGGTGILGELFF; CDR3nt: TGTGCCAGCAGTTACGATTTTGGCGGGACAGGGATTCTCGGGGAGCTGTTTTTT
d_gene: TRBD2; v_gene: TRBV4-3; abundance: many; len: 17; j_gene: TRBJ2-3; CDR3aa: CASSQDLASGRTDTQYF; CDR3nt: TGCGCCAGCAGCCAAGATTTGGCTAGCGGGAGAACAGATACGCAGTATTTT
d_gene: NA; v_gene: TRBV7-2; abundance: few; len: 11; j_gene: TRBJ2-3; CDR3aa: CAPSYTDTQYF; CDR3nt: TGTGCCCCCTCTTACACAGATACGCAGTATTTT
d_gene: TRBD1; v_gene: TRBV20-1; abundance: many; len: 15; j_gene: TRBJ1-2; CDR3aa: CSAGGQAASHYGYTF; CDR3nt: TGCAGTGCTGGAGGACAGGCGGCATCTCACTATGGCTACACCTTC
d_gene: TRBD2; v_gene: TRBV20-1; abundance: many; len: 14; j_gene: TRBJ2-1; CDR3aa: CSAMRGGNVNEQFF; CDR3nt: TGCAGTGCTATGCGGGGGGGCAATGTAAATGAGCAGTTCTTC
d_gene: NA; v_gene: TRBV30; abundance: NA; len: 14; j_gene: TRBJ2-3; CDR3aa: CAWSVDGYTDTRYF; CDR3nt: TGTGCCTGGAGTGTGGACGGATACACAGATACGCGGTATTTT
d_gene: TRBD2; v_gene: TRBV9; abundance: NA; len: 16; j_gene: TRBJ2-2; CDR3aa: CASSESSGRNTGELFF; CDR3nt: TGTGCCAGCAGCGAATCTAGCGGGAGGAACACCGGGGAGCTGTTTTTT
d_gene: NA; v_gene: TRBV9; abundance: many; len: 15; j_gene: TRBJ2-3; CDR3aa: CASSVAGVGTDTQYF; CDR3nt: TGTGCCAGCAGCGTAGCTGGGGTTGGCACAGATACGCAGTATTTT
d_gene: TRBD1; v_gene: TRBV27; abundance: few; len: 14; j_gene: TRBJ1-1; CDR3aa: CASNRQGVATEAFF; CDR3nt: TGTGCCAGCAATCGACAGGGGGTGGCCACTGAAGCTTTCTTT
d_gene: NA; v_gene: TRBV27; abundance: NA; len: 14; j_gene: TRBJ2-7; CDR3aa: CASRLTGYSYEQYF; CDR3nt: TGTGCCAGCAGGCTGACCGGCTACTCCTACGAGCAGTACTTC
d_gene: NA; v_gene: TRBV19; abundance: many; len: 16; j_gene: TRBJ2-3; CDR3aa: CASSSKGEASTDTQYF; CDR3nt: TGTGCCAGTAGCTCTAAAGGGGAAGCCAGCACAGATACGCAGTATTTT
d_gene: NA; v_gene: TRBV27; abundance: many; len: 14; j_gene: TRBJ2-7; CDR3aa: CASRLGGSSYEQYF; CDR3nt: TGTGCCAGCAGATTAGGTGGAAGCTCCTACGAGCAGTACTTC
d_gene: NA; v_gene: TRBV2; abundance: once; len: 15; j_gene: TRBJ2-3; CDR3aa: CASKSGQVSTDTQYF; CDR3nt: TGTGCCAGCAAGTCGGGGCAGGTCTCCACAGATACGCAGTATTTT
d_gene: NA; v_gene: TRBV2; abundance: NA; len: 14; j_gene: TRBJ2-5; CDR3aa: CASMEEISFETQYF; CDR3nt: TGTGCCAGCATGGAAGAGATCTCCTTCGAGACCCAGTACTTC
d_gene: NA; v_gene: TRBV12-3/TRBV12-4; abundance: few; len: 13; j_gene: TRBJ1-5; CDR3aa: CAEQSVGNQPQHF; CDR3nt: TGTGCCGAACAGTCGGTTGGCAATCAGCCCCAGCATTTT